The entry that follows covers one T cell receptor (beta chain) sequence. The data derive from a study of CXCR4 blockade with PD-1 therapy in pancreatic cancer. The method was immunoSEQ multiplex PCR; TCRdb's version includes in-frame clones alone and lacks a portion of them. The sample lists approximately 2,600 clones, about half occurring once. The CDR3 runs to 14 residues. Germline V gene sequence: CDR1 SGDLS, CDR2 YYNGEE. The V end lost 3 bases, the J end lost 4 bases, and 13 bases lay between the germline ends. The archived tumor blocks came from patients without neoadjuvant therapy before resection.

The chain recombines TRBV9 with TRBJ1-1; D is perhaps TRBD1 (5 bases). Input material: tumor tissue. The TCR sequence derives from a human donor with pancreatic ductal adenocarcinoma. The CDR3 sequence is CASSATVTSTEAFF. The CDR3, as DNA: TGTGCCAGCAGCGCGACAGTAACCTCCACTGAAGCTTTCTTT. Full variable domain (remainder filled in from reference TRBV9 and TRBJ1-1): DSGVTQTPKHLITATGQRVTLRCSPRSGDLSVYWYQQSLDQGLQFLIQYYNGEERAKGNILERFSAQQFPDLHSELNLSSLELGDSALYFCASSATVTSTEAFFGQGTRLTVV.